Each of the 25 T cell receptor beta chains below was sequenced from the same sample in a study of regulatory T cells in long-lasting Graves disease. Through Arm-PCR of CDR3 regions and iRepertoire HTBI primers, TCR beta libraries were built. MiXCR was run by TCRdb on the multiplex PCR reads, yielding one entry per CDR3 protein. The data contain a few hundred thousand distinct CDR3 sequences, 16% of them singletons. Regarding time point: newly diagnosed GD, antithyroid drugs for less than 3 months. RNA isolated from PBMCs was used to make the TCR library. The same data also contributed to another study, on T cells in Graves' hyperthyroidism and ophthalmopathy.

The source material was peripheral blood mononuclear cells (PBMCs), sampled at new diagnosis, from a patient treated with antithyroid drugs. All receptors derive from a man aged 35 to 55 with Graves disease.

The rearrangement links TRBV6-1 to TRBJ2-2; 8 bases map to TRBD1. CDR3 size: 15 residues. Germline V gene lookup returns CDR1 MNHNS and CDR2 SASEGT. J was trimmed by 7 bases and V by 5 bases; bases with no gene match: 9. The CDR3 region is CASSRQQGVIGELFF. CDR3 sequence (DNA): TGTGCCAGCAGTCGACAACAGGGGGTGATCGGGGAGCTGTTTTTT.

This clonotype was recorded many times. CDR3 nucleotide sequence: TGTGCCAGCAGTTACATGACGTGGGGACTCAATTCACCCCTCCACTTT. It translates to CASSYMTWGLNSPLHF. The chain is built from TRBV6-2 or TRBV6-3 and TRBJ1-6; a possible D gene is TRBD1 (5 bases). Germline V gene data show CDR1 as MNHEY and CDR2 as SVGEGT. Trimming removed 2 bases from V and 7 bases from J, with 15 bases in between. This CDR3 contains 16 residues.

This clonotype has more than one count but fewer than ten. V is TRBV19 and J is TRBJ1-1, with D unresolved. Germline V gives CDR1 LNHDA, CDR2 SQIVND (reference sequence). The V end was cut by 2 bases, the J end by 5 bases, with 12 bases between. The CDR3 is 14 residues long. The CDR3, as DNA: TGTGCCAGTAGTATAAGGCGGTTGGGGACTGAAGCTTTCTTT. Protein product: CASSIRRLGTEAFF.

This clonotype was counted a few times. The chain recombines TRBV5-1 with TRBJ2-1, with 10 nucleotides matching TRBD2. The CDR3 has 15 residues. CDR1 and CDR2 (germline): SGHRS, YFSETQ. Trimming removed 2 bases from V and 14 bases from J; junction bases left unmatched: 13. Here the CDR3 DNA reads TGCGCCAGCAGCTTCGGGAGCGGGGGGGACCCCTCGGAGTTCTTC. The encoded protein is CASSFGSGGDPSEFF.

Only a few counts were recorded for this clonotype. The chain joins TRBV20-1 to TRBJ2-1; 7 bases fit TRBD1. CDR3 size: 12 residues. In germline, CDR1 is DFQATT, CDR2 SNEGSKA (reference sequence). The V segment lost 2 bases and the J segment 6 bases; nucleotides outside the gene matches: 1. CDR3 DNA sequence: TGCAGTGCTAGATGGGACAGCAATGAGCAGTTCTTC. This gives the protein CSARWDSNEQFF.

This clonotype was recorded many times. The CDR3 region is CASTSGTALAKNIQYF. The CDR3 coding sequence is TGTGCCAGCACCTCAGGGACAGCTCTAGCCAAAAACATTCAGTACTTC. The chain couples TRBV12-3 or TRBV12-4 to TRBJ2-4; the match to TRBD1 covers 7 bases. Trimming removed 7 bases from V and 0 bases from J; junction bases left unmatched: 9. The CDR3 contains 16 residues.

This clonotype was detected ten times or more. The V gene is TRBV11-2, the J gene TRBJ1-1, with unresolved D. The CDR3 has 14 amino acids. Germline CDR1 SGHAT, CDR2 FQNNGV. The V gene lost 6 bases and the J gene lost 5 bases, with 16 bases spanning the gap. CDR3: CASSSQRVGTEAFF. CDR3 in DNA: TGTGCCAGCAGTTCCCAGCGGGTAGGGACTGAAGCTTTCTTT.

This clonotype came up many times. The chain links TRBV20-1 to TRBJ1-1, with D hard to call. CDR1 is DFQATT, CDR2 SNEGSKA, per germline (reference sequence). V was shortened by 3 bases and J by 0 bases, with 11 bases between the two germline ends. The CDR3 length is 14 residues. This chain's CDR3 is CSASGQIMNTEAFF. The CDR3 region has the DNA TGCAGTGCTAGCGGGCAGATCATGAACACTGAAGCTTTCTTT.

On this clonotype: The junction departs from the called germline gene at one end, perhaps through a read error. The chain is built from TRBV19 and TRBJ2-7; D unclear. CDR1 LNHDA and CDR2 SQIVND come from the germline V gene (reference sequence). The CDR3 is 13 amino acids. The CDR3 DNA sequence: TGTGCCAGTAGTATCGCGCTGAGGTACGAGCAGCACTTC. It translates to CASSIALRYEQHF.

This chain connects TRBV7-9 to TRBJ2-3, with D possibly called TRBD1 or TRBD2 (7 bases each). Germline values: CDR1 SEHNR, CDR2 FQNEAQ (reference sequence). This CDR3 spans 16 amino acids. Trimming pared 5 bases from V and 4 bases from J, leaving 19 bases between. CDR3 sequence: CASSRRGTDNPDTQYF. DNA for the CDR3: TGTGCCAGCAGCCGGCGGGGGACAGATAATCCAGATACGCAGTATTTT.

The chain uses TRBV5-4 and TRBJ2-2; no reliable D call. In germline, CDR1 is SGHNT, CDR2 YYREEE (reference sequence). Trimming removed 0 bases from V and 7 bases from J, with 13 bases in between. The CDR3 extends over 15 amino acids. DNA of the CDR3: TGTGCCAGCAGCTTGGCCGAGACACAACACGGGGAGCTGTTTTTT. Translating it yields CASSLAETQHGELFF.

A remark on this clonotype: A read error is possible here, since a much larger clone lies one base away. Since the CDR3 does not end with the conserved phenylalanine or tryptophan, this likely comes from a read error. The V gene is TRBV18, the J gene TRBJ2-1; D unresolved. The CDR3 covers 13 residues. V shed 2 bases and J shed 9 bases, with 11 bases lying between them. Looked up from germline, CDR1 is KGHSH and CDR2 is LQKENI. The CDR3, as DNA: TGTGCCAGCTCACCAGAAGGAGTTTCTGAGCAGTTCCTC. It codes for CASSPEGVSEQFL.

As to this clonotype: The germline gene is not matched at one end of the junction; a read error may be the cause. The genes are TRBV12-3 or TRBV12-4 and TRBJ2-1; D is unresolved. The CDR3 has 16 amino acids. CDR3 sequence reads: CASSRLLYVRDNEQFF. As DNA, the CDR3 is TGCGCCAGCAGCCGCCTACTCTACGTGAGAGACAATGAGCAGTTCTTC.

This clonotype was found many times. The V and J genes are TRBV7-9 and TRBJ2-1; D perhaps matches TRBD1 (6 bases). The CDR3 is 15 residues long. Germline-derived CDR1 and CDR2 are SEHNR and FQNEAQ (reference sequence). V dropped 7 bases and J dropped 3 bases, with 16 bases sitting between them. CDR3 residues: CASIPQQGFYNEQFF. The CDR3 bases are TGTGCCAGCATCCCCCAGCAGGGGTTCTACAATGAGCAGTTCTTC. The whole variable domain, filled in from reference TRBV7-9 and TRBJ2-1, reads DTGVSQNPRHKITKRGQNVTFRCDPISEHNRLYWYRQTLGQGPEFLTYFQNEAQLEKSRLLSDRFSAERPKGSFSTLEIQRTEQGDSAMYLCASIPQQGFYNEQFFGPGTRLTVL.

This clonotype was seen at least ten times. The CDR3 DNA reads TGTGCCAGCTTTAGCTCTGGGGCCAACGTCCTGACTTTC. Amino acids: CASFSSGANVLTF. The chain recombines TRBV6-1 with TRBJ2-6, with D unclear. V lost 8 bases and J 0 bases, leaving 5 bases between the germline ends. CDR3 length: 13 amino acids. Per germline, CDR1 MNHNS and CDR2 SASEGT.

With respect to this clonotype: Just one base apart from a much larger clone, this may be a read error. The J gene is TRBJ2-3, the V gene TRBV2; TRBD2 aligns across 14 bases. Germline CDR1 is SNHLY and CDR2 is FYNNEI. The CDR3 consists of 15 residues. The V segment lost 6 bases and the J segment 4 bases; nucleotides outside the gene matches: 3. CDR3 sequence: CASRTGLAGADTQYF. The CDR3 nucleotides are TGTGCCAGCAGGACGGGACTAGCGGGGGCAGATACGCAGTATTTT.

The chain joins TRBV15 to TRBJ2-5, with 7 bases identical to TRBD1. The CDR3 consists of 14 residues. V lost 1 base and J lost 5; bases outside the gene matches: 4. Looked up from germline, CDR1 is LNHNV and CDR2 is YYDKDF (reference sequence). CDR3 protein: CATSRVRGRETQYF. The CDR3, as DNA: TGTGCCACCAGCAGAGTAAGGGGGCGCGAGACCCAGTACTTC. The full variable domain, rest sourced from reference TRBV15 and TRBJ2-5, is DAMVIQNPRYQVTQFGKPVTLSCSQTLNHNVMYWYQQKSSQAPKLLFHYYDKDFNNEADTPDNFQSRRPNTSFCFLDIRSPGLGDTAMYLCATSRVRGRETQYFGPGTRLLVL.

In this sample, this clonotype turned up once. V gene TRBV7-2 combines with J gene TRBJ2-2; D is unresolved. This CDR3 has 17 residues. CDR1 and CDR2 from the germline V gene are SGHTA and FQGNSA. The V gene lost 1 base and the J gene lost 1 base, with 13 bases spanning the gap. The DNA for the CDR3 is TGTGCCAGCAGCTTAGACCCAGCGAGCTTGAACACCGGGGAGCTGTTTTTT. This gives the protein CASSLDPASLNTGELFF.

This clonotype was recorded many times. J is TRBJ2-1 and V is TRBV27, with TRBD2 as a possible D gene (5 bases). Trimming pared 7 bases from V and 4 bases from J, leaving 11 bases between. CDR1 and CDR2 from the germline V gene are MNHEY and SMNVEV (reference sequence). The CDR3 totals 13 residues. The CDR3: CASKAGFYNEQFF. The CDR3 DNA reads TGTGCCAGCAAGGCGGGCTTTTACAATGAGCAGTTCTTC.

This clonotype was counted between two and nine times. CDR3 region: CASSFPGGSYNEQFF. CDR3 in DNA: TGTGCCAGCAGCTTCCCAGGGGGCTCCTACAATGAGCAGTTCTTC. This chain links TRBV11-2 with TRBJ2-1; 7 bases agree with TRBD1. Germline trimming cut 3 bases from V and 0 bases from J; bases unmatched to any gene: 2. Germline CDR1 reads SGHAT; CDR2 reads FQNNGV. The CDR3 runs 15 residues.

As concerns this clonotype: This may stem from a read error, because a much larger clone lies one nucleotide away. This sequence joins TRBV6-1 and TRBJ1-2; D not certain. The CDR3 is 15 amino acids. V lost 4 bases and J 0 bases, leaving 12 bases between the germline ends. CDR1 is MNHNS, CDR2 SASEGT, per germline. CDR3 bases: TGTGCCAGCAGTGTTCTGCCGGAACCTAACTATGGCTACACCTTC. Residues: CASSVLPEPNYGYTF.

In nucleotides, the CDR3 is TGCGCCAGCAGCCAGCTTCCCCTCCGGGCGCATACGCAGTATTTT. Encoded protein: CASSQLPLRAHTQYF. This sequence joins TRBV4-1 and TRBJ2-3; D unclear. The CDR3 covers 15 residues. Trimming pared 3 bases from V and 7 bases from J, leaving 17 bases between. CDR1 and CDR2 (germline): MGHRA, YSYEKL.

A few counts support this clonotype. This chain joins TRBV2 and TRBJ1-2; 7 bases match TRBD1. The trim removed 7 bases at V and 0 bases at J, leaving 11 bases unmatched. Germline V gene lookup returns CDR1 SNHLY and CDR2 FYNNEI. The CDR3 loop spans 16 amino acids. The CDR3 nucleotides are TGTGCCAGCACCTCAATAAACAGGGGCCCTAACTATGGCTACACCTTC. It translates to CASTSINRGPNYGYTF.

This clonotype was counted many times. The chain carries TRBV20-1 and TRBJ2-7; D gene unclear. This CDR3 contains 12 residues. Between the trimmed V and J ends, which lost 2 bases and 4 bases, there was a span of 9 bases. Germline CDR1 reads DFQATT; CDR2 reads SNEGSKA (reference sequence). The CDR3 region is CSARIHEYEQYF. The CDR3 region has the DNA TGCAGTGCTAGAATACACGAATACGAGCAGTACTTC.

J is TRBJ2-7 and V is TRBV28; no clear D. Germline CDR1 and CDR2: MDHEN and SYDVKM. This CDR3 contains 12 residues. V shed 3 bases and J shed 9 bases, with 12 bases lying between them. CDR3 sequence: CASSFLISRQYF. The CDR3 DNA follows: TGTGCCAGCAGTTTCCTCATCTCACGGCAGTACTTC. Looking up the rest from reference TRBV28 and TRBJ2-7 gives the full variable domain: DVKVTQSSRYLVKRTGEKVFLECVQDMDHENMFWYRQDPGLGLRLIYFSYDVKMKEKGDIPEGYSVSREKKERFSLILESASTNQTSMYLCASSFLISRQYFGPGTRLTVT.